This T cell receptor beta chain comes out of a study of cytomegalovirus exposure and HLA in healthy donors. Primers for the PCR totalled 60 Vbeta and 13 Jbeta. The repertoire was sequenced with immunoSEQ multiplex PCR; TCRdb's copy has only in-frame clones and lacks some. The sample carries hundreds of thousands of clones, about three quarters recorded once. This clone was seen a few times. The CDR3 spans 12 residues. V shed 10 bases and J 5 bases; nucleotides not matched to a gene: 7. Germline assignment: CDR1 MDHEN and CDR2 SYDVKM. The chain combines TRBV28 with TRBJ1-2; 7 nucleotides match TRBD1. The specimen sequenced was PBMCs. The receptor was derived from a male donor in good health and CMV-seronegative. Here the CDR3 reads CAIDRTGYGYTF. In nucleotides, the CDR3 is TGTGCCATCGACCGGACAGGATATGGCTACACCTTC.